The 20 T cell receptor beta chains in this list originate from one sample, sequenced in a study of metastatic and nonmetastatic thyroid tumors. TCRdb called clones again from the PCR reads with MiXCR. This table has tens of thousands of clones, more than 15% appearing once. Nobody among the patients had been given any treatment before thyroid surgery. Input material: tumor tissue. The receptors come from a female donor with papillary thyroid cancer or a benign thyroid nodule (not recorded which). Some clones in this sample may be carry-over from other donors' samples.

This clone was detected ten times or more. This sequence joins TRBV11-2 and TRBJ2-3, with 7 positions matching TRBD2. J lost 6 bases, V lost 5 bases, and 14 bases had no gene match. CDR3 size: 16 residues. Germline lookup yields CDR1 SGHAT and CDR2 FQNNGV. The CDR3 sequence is CASSPRVGGRTDTQYF. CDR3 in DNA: TGTGCCAGCAGCCCCCGAGTGGGCGGGAGAACTGATACGCAGTATTTT.

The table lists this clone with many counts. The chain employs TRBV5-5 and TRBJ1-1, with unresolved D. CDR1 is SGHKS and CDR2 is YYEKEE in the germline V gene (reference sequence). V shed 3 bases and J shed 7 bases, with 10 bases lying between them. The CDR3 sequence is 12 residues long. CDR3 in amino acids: CASSSGVVEAFF. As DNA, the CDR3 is TGTGCCAGCAGCTCCGGGGTAGTTGAAGCTTTCTTT.

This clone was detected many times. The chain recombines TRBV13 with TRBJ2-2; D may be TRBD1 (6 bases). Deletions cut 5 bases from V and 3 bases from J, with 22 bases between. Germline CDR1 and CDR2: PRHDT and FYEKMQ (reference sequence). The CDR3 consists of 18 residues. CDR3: CASSHTTQGNGDTGELFF. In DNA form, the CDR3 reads TGTGCCAGCAGCCATACCACACAGGGAAACGGGGACACCGGGGAGCTGTTTTTT.

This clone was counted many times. The DNA of the CDR3 is TGTGCCAGCAGACCCCGGACAGGGGGCAGGGACTATGGCTACACCTTC. Translating gives CASRPRTGGRDYGYTF. The rearrangement links TRBV6-2 or TRBV6-3 to TRBJ1-2; TRBD1 matches 11 bases. Per germline, CDR1 MNHEY and CDR2 SVGEGT. The trim removed 6 bases at V and 3 bases at J, leaving 9 bases unmatched. The CDR3 is made up of 16 amino acids.

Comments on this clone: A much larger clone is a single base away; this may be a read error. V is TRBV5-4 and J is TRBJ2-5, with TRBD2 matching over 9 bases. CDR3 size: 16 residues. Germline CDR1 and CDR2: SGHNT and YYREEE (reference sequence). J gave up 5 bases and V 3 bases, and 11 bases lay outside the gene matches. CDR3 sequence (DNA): TGTGCCAGCAGCTCCCCTAGCGGGATGGCCTTCGAGACCCAGTACTTC. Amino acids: CASSSPSGMAFETQYF.

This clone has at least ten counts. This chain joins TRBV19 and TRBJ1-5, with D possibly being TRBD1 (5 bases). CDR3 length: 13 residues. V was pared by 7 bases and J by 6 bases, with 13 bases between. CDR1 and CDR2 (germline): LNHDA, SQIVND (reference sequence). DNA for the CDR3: TGTGCCAGTACGTCCCAGGGCGGTCAGCCCCAGCATTTT. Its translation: CASTSQGGQPQHF. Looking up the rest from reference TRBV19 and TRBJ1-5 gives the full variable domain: DGGITQSPKYLFRKEGQNVTLSCEQNLNHDAMYWYRQDPGQGLRLIYYSQIVNDFQKGDIAEGYSVSREKKESFPLTVTSAQKNPTAFYLCASTSQGGQPQHFGDGTRLSIL.

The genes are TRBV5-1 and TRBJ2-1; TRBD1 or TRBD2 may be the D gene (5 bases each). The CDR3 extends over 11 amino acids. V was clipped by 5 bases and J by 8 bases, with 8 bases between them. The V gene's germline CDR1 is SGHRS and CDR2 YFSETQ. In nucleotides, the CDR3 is TGCGCCAGCAGATGGGGACATGAGCAGTTCTTC. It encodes CASRWGHEQFF.

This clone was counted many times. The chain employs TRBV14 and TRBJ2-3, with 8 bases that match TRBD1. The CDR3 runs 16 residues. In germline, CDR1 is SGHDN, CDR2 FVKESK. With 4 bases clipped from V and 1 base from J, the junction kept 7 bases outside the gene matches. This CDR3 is CASSRPDRAGTDTQYF. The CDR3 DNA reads TGTGCCAGCAGCCGTCCGGACAGGGCAGGCACAGATACGCAGTATTTT.

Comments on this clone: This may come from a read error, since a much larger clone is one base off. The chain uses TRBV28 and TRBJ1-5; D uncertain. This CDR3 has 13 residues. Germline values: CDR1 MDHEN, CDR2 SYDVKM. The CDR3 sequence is CASSYGVNHPQHF. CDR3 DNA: TGTGCCAGCAGTTACGGGGTCAATCATCCCCAGCATTTC.

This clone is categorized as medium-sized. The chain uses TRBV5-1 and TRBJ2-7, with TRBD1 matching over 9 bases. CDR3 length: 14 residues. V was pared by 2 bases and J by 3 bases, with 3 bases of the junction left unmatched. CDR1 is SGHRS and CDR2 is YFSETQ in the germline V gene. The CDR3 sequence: CASSLQGAIYEQYF. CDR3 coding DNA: TGCGCCAGCAGCTTACAGGGGGCTATCTACGAGCAGTACTTC.

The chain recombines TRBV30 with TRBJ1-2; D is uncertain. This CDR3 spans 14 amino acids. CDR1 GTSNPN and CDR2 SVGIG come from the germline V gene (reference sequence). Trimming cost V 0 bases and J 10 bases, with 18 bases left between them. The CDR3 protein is CAWSVQGRVYFYTF. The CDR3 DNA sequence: TGTGCCTGGAGTGTACAAGGCAGAGTCTATTTCTACACCTTC. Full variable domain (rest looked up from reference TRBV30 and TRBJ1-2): SQTIHQWPATLVQPVGSPLSLECTVEGTSNPNLYWYRQAAGRGLQLLFYSVGIGQISSEVPQNLSASRPQDRQFILSSKKLLLSDSGFYLCAWSVQGRVYFYTFGSGTRLTVV.

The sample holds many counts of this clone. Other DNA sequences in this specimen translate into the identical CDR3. CDR3 nucleotides: TGCAGTGCTAGAGGCCGCGGGGGGGCCATACTCCACAATGAGCAGTTCTTC. This sequence encodes CSARGRGGAILHNEQFF. The V and J genes are TRBV20-1 and TRBJ2-1; 9 nucleotides agree with TRBD2. The length of the CDR3 is 17 residues. Germline V CDR1 and CDR2: DFQATT, SNEGSKA (reference sequence). V trimming: 1 base; J trimming: 5 bases; junction bases outside the gene matches: 12.

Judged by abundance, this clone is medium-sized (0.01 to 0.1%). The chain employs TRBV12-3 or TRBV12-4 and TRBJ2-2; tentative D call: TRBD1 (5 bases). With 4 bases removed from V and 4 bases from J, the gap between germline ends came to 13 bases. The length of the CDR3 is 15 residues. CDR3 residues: CASSSQPDITGELFF. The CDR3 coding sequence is TGTGCCAGCAGTTCCCAACCGGACATCACCGGGGAGCTGTTTTTT.

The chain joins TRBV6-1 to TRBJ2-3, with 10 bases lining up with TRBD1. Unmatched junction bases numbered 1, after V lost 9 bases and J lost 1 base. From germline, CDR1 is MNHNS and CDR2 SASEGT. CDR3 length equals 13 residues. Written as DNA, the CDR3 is TGTGCCAGTGGGACAGGGGGCACAGATACGCAGTATTTT. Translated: CASGTGGTDTQYF.

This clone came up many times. Written as DNA, the CDR3 is TGTGCCAGTAGTATAATCCAGCGGGGCTACAATGAGCAGTTCTTC. Its protein is CASSIIQRGYNEQFF. The chain combines TRBV19 with TRBJ2-1; 7 positions agree with TRBD2. With 2 bases clipped from V and 3 bases from J, the junction kept 4 bases outside the gene matches. Germline loops: CDR1 LNHDA, CDR2 SQIVND (reference sequence). CDR3 size: 15 residues.

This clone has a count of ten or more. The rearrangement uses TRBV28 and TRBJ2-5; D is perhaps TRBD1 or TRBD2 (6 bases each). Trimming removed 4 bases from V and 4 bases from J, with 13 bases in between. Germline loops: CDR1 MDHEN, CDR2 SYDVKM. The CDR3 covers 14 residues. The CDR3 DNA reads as TGTGCCAGCAGTTCGCAACAGGGAGGAGAGACCCAGTACTTC. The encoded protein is CASSSQQGGETQYF.

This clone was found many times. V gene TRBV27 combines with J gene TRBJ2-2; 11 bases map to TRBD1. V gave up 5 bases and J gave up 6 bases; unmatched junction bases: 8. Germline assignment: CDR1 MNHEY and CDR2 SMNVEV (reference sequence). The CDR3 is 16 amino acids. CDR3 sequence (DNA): TGTGCCAGCAGTCCAGAATGGACAGGGGGCGCCGGGGAGCTGTTTTTT. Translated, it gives CASSPEWTGGAGELFF.

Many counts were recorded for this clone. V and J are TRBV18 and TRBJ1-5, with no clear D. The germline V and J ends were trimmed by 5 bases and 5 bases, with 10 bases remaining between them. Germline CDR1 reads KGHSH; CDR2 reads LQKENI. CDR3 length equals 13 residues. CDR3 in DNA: TGTGCCAGCTCAGAAGGACGGGATCAGCCCCAGCATTTT. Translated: CASSEGRDQPQHF.

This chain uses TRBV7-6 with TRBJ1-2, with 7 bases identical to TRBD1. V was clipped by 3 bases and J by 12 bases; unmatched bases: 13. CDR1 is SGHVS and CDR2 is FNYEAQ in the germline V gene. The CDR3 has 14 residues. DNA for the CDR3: TGTGCCAGCAGCTTGAGCACAGGGGAGAATGTCCACACCTTC. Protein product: CASSLSTGENVHTF.

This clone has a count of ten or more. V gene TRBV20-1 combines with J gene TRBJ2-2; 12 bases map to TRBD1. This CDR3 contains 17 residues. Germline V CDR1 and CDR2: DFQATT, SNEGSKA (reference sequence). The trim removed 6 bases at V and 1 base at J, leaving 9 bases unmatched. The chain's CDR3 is CSAAGTGGRLNTGELFF. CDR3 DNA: TGCAGTGCAGCCGGGACAGGGGGCCGATTGAACACCGGGGAGCTGTTTTTT.